The 22 T cell receptor beta chains reported below all come from one sample, sequenced in a study of blood T cell repertoires in COVID-19. Sequencing used immunoSEQ multiplex PCR; TCRdb keeps in-frame clones, though not all of them. The repertoire holds hundreds of thousands of clones, with roughly 88% as singletons. What was sequenced was peripheral blood. These receptor sequences come from a man younger than 35 with active or convalescent COVID-19.

The gene calls are TRBV2 and TRBJ2-3, with a possible D match to TRBD2 (5 bases). Germline CDR1 SNHLY, CDR2 FYNNEI. Trimming took 8 bases from V and 1 from J, leaving 7 bases between them. This CDR3 has 12 residues. For the CDR3, the DNA is TGTGCCAGCCTGGAGGGCACAGATACGCAGTATTTT. This gives the protein CASLEGTDTQYF. Full variable domain (rest looked up from reference TRBV2 and TRBJ2-3): EPEVTQTPSHQVTQMGQEVILRCVPISNHLYFYWYRQILGQKVEFLVSFYNNEISEKSEIFDDQFSVERPDGSNFTLKIRSTKLEDSAMYFCASLEGTDTQYFGPGTRLTVL.

The V and J genes are TRBV7-2 and TRBJ2-4; possible D gene TRBD2, 5 bases. The V end was cut by 6 bases, the J end by 1 base, with 13 bases between. The CDR3 contains 15 residues. Germline-derived CDR1 and CDR2 are SGHTA and FQGNSA. The CDR3 coding sequence is TGTGCCAGCAGTTCCGTGGACTTTGCCAAAAACATTCAGTACTTC. This sequence encodes CASSSVDFAKNIQYF.

The chain combines TRBV5-1 with TRBJ1-4; 10 nucleotides match TRBD1. Trimming removed 3 bases from V and 8 bases from J; junction bases left unmatched: 7. This CDR3 contains 15 residues. Germline loops: CDR1 SGHRS, CDR2 YFSETQ. CDR3 nucleotide sequence: TGCGCCAGCAGCTCGGCCGGGACAGGGGTCGAAAAACTGTTTTTT. Translation: CASSSAGTGVEKLFF.

This chain uses TRBV10-3 with TRBJ1-3; D possibly corresponds to TRBD1 (5 bases). This CDR3 is built from 16 residues. From germline, CDR1 is ENHRY and CDR2 SYGVKD. V shed 3 bases and J shed 0 bases, with 12 bases lying between them. The CDR3 loop is CAISESGDSSGNTIYF. CDR3 sequence (DNA): TGTGCCATCAGTGAATCGGGAGACAGCTCTGGAAACACCATATATTTT.

V is TRBV24-1 and J is TRBJ1-5; TRBD1 is a possible D gene (5 bases). The CDR3 is 15 amino acids. The germline CDR1 and CDR2 sequences are KGHDR and SFDVKD. Trimming cost V 9 bases and J 5 bases, with 19 bases left between them. Written as DNA, the CDR3 is TGTGCCACCCCACTCCCGGGCAGGGTGGATCAGCCCCAGCATTTT. Protein: CATPLPGRVDQPQHF.

The rearrangement joins TRBV29-1 to TRBJ2-3; TRBD2 aligns across 12 bases. The CDR3 length is 16 residues. In germline, CDR1 is SQVTM, CDR2 ANQGSEA. With V trimmed by 3 bases and J by 2 bases, 6 bases remained unmatched. The CDR3 sequence: CSVEGTSGLTTDTQYF. The CDR3 nucleotides read TGCAGCGTTGAGGGGACTAGCGGGTTAACCACAGATACGCAGTATTTT.

The chain has TRBV5-8 and TRBJ2-1; 7 bases map to TRBD2. Germline lookup yields CDR1 SGHTS and CDR2 YDEGEE. V shed 3 bases and J 12 bases; nucleotides not matched to a gene: 12. The CDR3 loop spans 14 amino acids. The CDR3 DNA is TGTGCCAGCAGCTACGGGACTAACCTCGGGGGGCAGTTCTTC. Translated: CASSYGTNLGGQFF.

This clone has only one observation. The chain couples TRBV18 to TRBJ2-2; the match to TRBD1 covers 8 bases. V lost 0 bases, J lost 3 bases, and 9 bases stayed unmatched. This CDR3 is 18 amino acids long. CDR1 is KGHSH, CDR2 LQKENI, per germline. The CDR3 reads CASSPPYVTGGHTGELFF. The DNA of the CDR3 is TGTGCCAGCTCACCACCGTACGTCACAGGGGGGCACACCGGGGAGCTGTTTTTT.

The rearrangement links TRBV4-2 to TRBJ1-1; TRBD1 agrees at 7 bases. Germline values: CDR1 LGHNA, CDR2 YNFKEQ. The CDR3 covers 15 residues. V dropped 0 bases and J dropped 1; count of bases not matched to a gene: 2. The CDR3 DNA reads as TGTGCCAGCAGCCAAGAGGGACAGCAGAACACTGAAGCTTTCTTT. Protein: CASSQEGQQNTEAFF.

This clone was counted only a few times. CDR3 amino acids: CASSTQSQGFNQPQHF. The CDR3 DNA sequence: TGTGCCAGTAGTACCCAGAGCCAGGGGTTCAATCAGCCCCAGCATTTT. The chain is built from TRBV19 and TRBJ1-5; D might be TRBD1 (6 bases). Germline CDR1 and CDR2: LNHDA and SQIVND (reference sequence). Trimming cost V 4 bases and J 3 bases, with 16 bases left between them. The CDR3 extends over 16 amino acids.

The chain combines TRBV6-6 with TRBJ2-3; D may be TRBD1 (6 bases). Germline V gene lookup returns CDR1 MNHNY and CDR2 SVGAGI (reference sequence). The V gene lost 7 bases and the J gene lost 0 bases, with 17 bases spanning the gap. This CDR3 comprises 16 residues. The CDR3 nucleotides read TGTGCCAGCACCTCAGGACAGCGCGGTAGCACAGATACGCAGTATTTT. Translated, it gives CASTSGQRGSTDTQYF.

With regard to this clone: Other DNA sequences in this sample translate to the same CDR3. This chain uses TRBV13 with TRBJ1-3; no firm D call. CDR1 is PRHDT, CDR2 FYEKMQ, per germline (reference sequence). Trimming removed 0 bases at V and 2 bases at J, with 8 bases between. The CDR3 is 15 amino acids. The CDR3 DNA is TGTGCCAGCAGCTTAGGTCGAGGGACTGGAAACACCATATATTTT. Residues: CASSLGRGTGNTIYF.

By sample share, this clone is medium-sized (0.01 to 0.1%). The rearrangement uses TRBV6-1 and TRBJ1-2; no firm D call. Germline CDR1 MNHNS, CDR2 SASEGT. V was clipped by 3 bases and J by 4 bases, with 18 bases between them. CDR3 length equals 16 residues. This chain's CDR3 is CASSDSLEGIAYGYTF. The CDR3 region has the DNA TGTGCCAGCAGTGATTCCCTAGAGGGTATAGCCTATGGCTACACCTTC.

The chain links TRBV7-2 to TRBJ2-2; 10 bases fit TRBD2. The V segment lost 2 bases and the J segment 1 base; nucleotides outside the gene matches: 4. The CDR3 loop spans 17 amino acids. The V gene's germline CDR1 is SGHTA and CDR2 FQGNSA. CDR3 DNA: TGTGCCAGCAGCTTATCGTCTAGCGGGGGGAACACCGGGGAGCTGTTTTTT. Translation: CASSLSSSGGNTGELFF.

V usage is TRBV3-1 (or the pseudogene TRBV3-2) and J usage is TRBJ1-5, with 9 bases identical to TRBD1. The V segment lost 2 bases and the J segment 5 bases; nucleotides outside the gene matches: 13. Germline assignment: CDR1 LGHDT and CDR2 YNNKEL (reference sequence). This CDR3 has 18 amino acids. CDR3 protein: CASSQNRGHKDGDQPQHF. The CDR3, as DNA: TGTGCCAGCAGCCAAAACAGGGGGCATAAGGATGGGGATCAGCCCCAGCATTTT.

This chain links TRBV28 with TRBJ1-6; possibly TRBD1 for D (6 bases). Trimming cost V 1 base and J 0 bases, with 13 bases left between them. This CDR3 contains 18 residues. CDR1 and CDR2 from the germline V gene are MDHEN and SYDVKM. CDR3 sequence: CASSLYRTVSSYNSPLHF. CDR3 DNA sequence: TGTGCCAGCAGTTTATATCGGACAGTGAGCTCCTATAATTCACCCCTCCACTTT.

The V and J genes are TRBV5-5 and TRBJ1-5; D may be TRBD1 (5 bases). The V and J ends lost 2 bases and 2 bases respectively, with 11 bases between them. The CDR3 consists of 15 residues. CDR1 is SGHKS and CDR2 is YYEKEE in the germline V gene (reference sequence). In DNA, the CDR3 is TGTGCCAGCAGCTTCAGGGAAGATGGCAATCAGCCCCAGCATTTT. This sequence encodes CASSFREDGNQPQHF.

The chain carries TRBV15 and TRBJ2-3; 7 nucleotides align to TRBD1. CDR1 and CDR2 from the germline V gene are LNHNV and YYDKDF (reference sequence). With 1 base clipped from V and 0 bases from J, the junction kept 4 bases outside the gene matches. CDR3 length: 16 residues. CDR3 region: CATSRGQGQSTDTQYF. In nucleotides, the CDR3 is TGTGCCACCAGCAGAGGTCAGGGACAGAGCACAGATACGCAGTATTTT. The variable domain in full, completed from reference TRBV15 and TRBJ2-3, reads DAMVIQNPRYQVTQFGKPVTLSCSQTLNHNVMYWYQQKSSQAPKLLFHYYDKDFNNEADTPDNFQSRRPNTSFCFLDIRSPGLGDTAMYLCATSRGQGQSTDTQYFGPGTRLTVL.

This clone occurred a few times. V and J are TRBV3-1 (or the pseudogene TRBV3-2) and TRBJ1-5; 7 nucleotides align to TRBD1. Germline CDR1 reads LGHDT; CDR2 reads YNNKEL (reference sequence). The CDR3 totals 13 residues. J gave up 5 bases and V 3 bases, and 1 base lay outside the gene matches. Written as DNA, the CDR3 is TGTGCCAGCAGCCATCAGGGGGATCAGCCCCAGCATTTT. This codes for CASSHQGDQPQHF.

The chain couples TRBV10-1 to TRBJ1-2, with TRBD1 matching over 9 bases. The germline V gene has CDR1 WNHNN and CDR2 SYGVQD (reference sequence). The CDR3 sequence is 16 residues long. V gave up 5 bases and J gave up 6 bases; unmatched junction bases: 13. DNA for the CDR3: TGCGCCAGCAGTCGACAGGGGGATGGTGTCGTAAATGGCTACACCTTC. This gives the protein CASSRQGDGVVNGYTF.

This rearrangement joins TRBV5-6 to TRBJ1-1; 7 nucleotides match TRBD1. The J segment lost 9 bases and the V segment lost 4 bases, leaving 3 bases of the junction unmatched. Germline-derived CDR1 and CDR2 are SGHDT and YYEEEE. CDR3 length: 11 amino acids. The CDR3 region has the DNA TGTGCCAGCAGCCAGACAGGGAAAGCTTTCTTT. Encoded protein: CASSQTGKAFF.

This chain links TRBV2 with TRBJ2-7; 12 positions agree with TRBD1. CDR1 is SNHLY and CDR2 is FYNNEI in the germline V gene. The ends lost 7 bases at V and 4 bases at J; junction bases unmatched: 5. The CDR3 is made up of 14 amino acids. The CDR3 DNA reads TGTGCCAGCAAGGGGGACAGGGGGCATTACGAGCAGTACTTC. Translating it yields CASKGDRGHYEQYF.